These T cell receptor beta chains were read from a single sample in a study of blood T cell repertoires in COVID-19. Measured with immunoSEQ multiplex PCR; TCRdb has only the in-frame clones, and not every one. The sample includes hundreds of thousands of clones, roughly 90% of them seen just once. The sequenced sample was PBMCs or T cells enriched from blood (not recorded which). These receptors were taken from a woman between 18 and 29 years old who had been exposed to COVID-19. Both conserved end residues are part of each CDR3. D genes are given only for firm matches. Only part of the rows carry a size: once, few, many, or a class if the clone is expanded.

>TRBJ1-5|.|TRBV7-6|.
TGTGCCAGCAGTATCGGGTCCCATCAGCCCCAGCATTTT
CASSIGSHQPQHF
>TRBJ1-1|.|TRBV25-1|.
TGTGCCAGCAGTTCAAGAGGACAGCTCAGAACTGAAGCTTTCTTT
CASSSRGQLRTEAFF
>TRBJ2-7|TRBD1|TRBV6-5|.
TGTGCCAGCAGTTACGGGACAGGGTACTCCTACGAGCAGTACTTC
CASSYGTGYSYEQYF
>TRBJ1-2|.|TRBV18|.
TGTGCCAGCTCGGACATACAGGGAACGCGAGGCTACACCTTC
CASSDIQGTRGYTF
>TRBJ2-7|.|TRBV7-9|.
TGTGCCAGCAGCTTAGTAGGGACTTCGGGGGTCGAGCAGTACTTC
CASSLVGTSGVEQYF
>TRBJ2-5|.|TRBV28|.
TGTGCCAGCAGTTTAGTGGGGCAGGGAAAAGAGACCCAGTACTTC
CASSLVGQGKETQYF
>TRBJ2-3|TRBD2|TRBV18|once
TGTGCCAGCTCACCCAAAGCTAGCGGGAGCACAGATACGCAGTATTTT
CASSPKASGSTDTQYF
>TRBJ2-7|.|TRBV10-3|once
TGTGCCATCAGTGTTCAGGGAAGCTCCTACGAGCAGTACTTC
CAISVQGSSYEQYF
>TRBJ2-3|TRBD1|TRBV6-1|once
TGTGCCAGCAGTGAGAGACAGGGGGTGACTAGCACAGATACGCAGTATTTT
CASSERQGVTSTDTQYF
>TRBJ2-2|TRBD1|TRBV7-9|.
TGTGCCAGCAGCTCCCCCGGACAGGGGGGCAAGAACACCGGGGAGCTGTTTTTT
CASSSPGQGGKNTGELFF
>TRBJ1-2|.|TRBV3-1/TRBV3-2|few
TGTGCCAGCAGCCAAACCCAGGGGCAAGATGGCTACACCTTC
CASSQTQGQDGYTF
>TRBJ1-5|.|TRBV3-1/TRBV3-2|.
TGTGCCAGCAGCCAAGGAAGGACATCCCAGAATCAGCCCCAGCATTTT
CASSQGRTSQNQPQHF
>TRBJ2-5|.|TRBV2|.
TGTGCCAGCAGTGAAGCTCGGGGGAGTGAGACCCAGTACTTC
CASSEARGSETQYF
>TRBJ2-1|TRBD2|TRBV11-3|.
TGTGCCAGCAGCTTGGGCCTTGGGGTAGCGGGGGGGCAATCGAGCTATGAGCAGTTCTTC
CASSLGLGVAGGQSSYEQFF
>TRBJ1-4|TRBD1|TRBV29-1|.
TGCAGCGTTGCCAGAACGGGACAGGAGAATGAAAAACTGTTTTTT
CSVARTGQENEKLFF
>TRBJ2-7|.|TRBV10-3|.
TGTGCCATCAGTGATCCGTCCTACGAGCAGTACTTC
CAISDPSYEQYF
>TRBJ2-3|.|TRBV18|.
TGTGCCAGCTCTACTGTGGCAGGGATCGGCACAGATACGCAGTATTTT
CASSTVAGIGTDTQYF
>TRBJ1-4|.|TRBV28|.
TGTGCCAGCAGTTTAAGGAGGGGCGGTGAAAAACTGTTTTTT
CASSLRRGGEKLFF
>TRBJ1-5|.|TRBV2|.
TGTGCCAGCGCTACAGGGTTGACTAGCAATCAGCCCCAGCATTTT
CASATGLTSNQPQHF
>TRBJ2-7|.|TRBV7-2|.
TGTGCCAGCAGCTTAGCAGGGGCTCCATCCTACGAGCAGTACTTC
CASSLAGAPSYEQYF
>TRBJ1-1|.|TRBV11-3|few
TGTGCCAGCAGCCGGGGGGGCCACACTGAAGCTTTCTTT
CASSRGGHTEAFF
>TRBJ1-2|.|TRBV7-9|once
TGTGCCAGCAGCTTAAGTATGGGGGACTCTAACTATGGCTACACCTTC
CASSLSMGDSNYGYTF
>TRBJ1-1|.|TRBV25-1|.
TGTGCCAGCAGTCCACCTGTCGCAGTTGAAGCTTTCTTT
CASSPPVAVEAFF
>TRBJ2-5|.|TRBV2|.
TGTGCCAGCAGTGAGGGCCTTCGGGAGACCCAGTACTTC
CASSEGLRETQYF
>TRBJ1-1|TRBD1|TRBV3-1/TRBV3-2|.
TGTGCCAGCAGCCGGACAGGGAGCCAGAACACTGAAGCTTTCTTT
CASSRTGSQNTEAFF
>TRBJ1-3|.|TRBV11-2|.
TGTGCCAGCAGCTTAATCCCTGGAGCTGGAAACACCATATATTTT
CASSLIPGAGNTIYF
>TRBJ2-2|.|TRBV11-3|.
TGTGCCAGCAGCTCCCAGGGTACGGGGGAGCTGTTTTTT
CASSSQGTGELFF
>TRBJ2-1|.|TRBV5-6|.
TGTGCCAGCAGCGCGTCAGGGTGGGATGAGCAGTTCTTC
CASSASGWDEQFF
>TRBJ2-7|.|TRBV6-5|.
TGTGCCAGCAGTTACCCCCGGGACTCCTCCTACGAGCAGTACTTC
CASSYPRDSSYEQYF
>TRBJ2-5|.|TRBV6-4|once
TGTGCCAGCAGTCGGGACACCCAAGAGACCCAGTACTTC
CASSRDTQETQYF